This entry lists 29 T cell receptor beta chains sequenced from one sample in a study of blood T cell repertoires in COVID-19. TCRdb keeps only in-frame clones here, not all; method: immunoSEQ multiplex PCR. The table records under 350,000 clones, 83% of them present only once. The source material was peripheral blood. The source of these receptors is a woman aged 45-60 years who had recovered from COVID-19.

Comment on this clone: Distinct nucleotide sequences in the sample also encode this CDR3. The genes are TRBV7-2 and TRBJ2-3; maybe TRBD1 (6 bases). The germline V and J ends were trimmed by 5 bases and 2 bases, with 14 bases remaining between them. Looked up from germline, CDR1 is SGHTA and CDR2 is FQGNSA. This CDR3 is 15 amino acids long. CDR3 protein: CASSLGQSFTDTQYF. In nucleotides, the CDR3 is TGTGCCAGCAGCCTCGGACAGTCATTCACAGATACGCAGTATTTT.

The chain is built from TRBV19 and TRBJ2-7, with D unclear. Germline V gives CDR1 LNHDA, CDR2 SQIVND (reference sequence). V shed 1 base and J shed 1 base, with 8 bases lying between them. This CDR3 is 14 amino acids long. The CDR3 loop reads CASSIATPSYEQYF. In nucleotides, the CDR3 is TGTGCCAGTAGTATAGCAACACCTTCCTACGAGCAGTACTTC.

The rearrangement uses TRBV9 and TRBJ1-1; a weak D match, TRBD1 (5 bases). From germline, CDR1 is SGDLS and CDR2 YYNGEE. V was trimmed by 0 bases and J by 10 bases, leaving 13 bases between them. This CDR3 is built from 13 residues. CDR3 in amino acids: CASSVGIAGGAFF. The DNA for the CDR3 is TGTGCCAGCAGCGTAGGAATAGCCGGGGGAGCTTTCTTT.

This clone has a single count. The genes are TRBV5-1 and TRBJ2-3; TRBD2 agrees at 12 bases. Trimming cost V 4 bases and J 0 bases; bases outside gene matches: 12. Germline V gene lookup returns CDR1 SGHRS and CDR2 YFSETQ. The length of the CDR3 is 19 residues. The CDR3 sequence is CASSGTTSGGPTSTDTQYF. The CDR3 DNA follows: TGCGCCAGCAGCGGAACGACTAGCGGGGGACCAACTAGCACAGATACGCAGTATTTT.

Only a few counts were recorded for this clone. This chain uses TRBV27 with TRBJ2-5; 13 bases line up with TRBD2. The CDR3 runs to 18 residues. J lost 5 bases, V lost 6 bases, and 15 bases had no gene match. Germline assignment: CDR1 MNHEY and CDR2 SMNVEV (reference sequence). The CDR3 region has the DNA TGTGCCAGCAGGACCGGGACTAGCGGGATGGGGGTGAGGGAGACCCAGTACTTC. Residues: CASRTGTSGMGVRETQYF.

The chain joins TRBV27 to TRBJ1-3; 7 positions agree with TRBD1. The CDR3 has 15 residues. Germline V gene sequence: CDR1 MNHEY, CDR2 SMNVEV (reference sequence). Trimming cost V 3 bases and J 4 bases; bases outside gene matches: 6. Here the CDR3 reads CASSLGRGRGNTIYF. DNA of the CDR3: TGTGCCAGCAGTTTGGGCAGGGGGAGGGGAAACACCATATATTTT.

The gene calls are TRBV4-1 and TRBJ2-7, with 8 bases aligning to TRBD1. V was pared by 1 base and J by 3 bases, with 8 bases of the junction left unmatched. This CDR3 spans 16 amino acids. CDR1 and CDR2 from the germline V gene are MGHRA and YSYEKL. CDR3 residues: CASSQVPDREDYEQYF. The CDR3 DNA is TGCGCCAGCAGCCAAGTACCGGACAGGGAGGACTACGAGCAGTACTTC.

This clone has a handful of counts. The chain uses TRBV28 and TRBJ1-2; D is unresolved. The CDR3 loop spans 13 amino acids. Trimming took 4 bases from V and 8 from J, leaving 14 bases between them. Germline V lookup: CDR1 MDHEN, CDR2 SYDVKM. CDR3 sequence (DNA): TGTGCCAGCAGTTCTCCAGCCCCGGGAGGCTACACCTTC. Amino acid sequence: CASSSPAPGGYTF.

This clone has a count of ten or more. The chain recombines TRBV11-2 with TRBJ2-5; 10 bases are shared with TRBD2. Germline trimming cut 5 bases from V and 3 bases from J; bases unmatched to any gene: 6. Germline CDR1 and CDR2: SGHAT and FQNNGV. This CDR3 is built from 15 residues. The CDR3 nucleotides are TGTGCCAGCAGCGGCGGGCTAGCGGGAGAAGAGACCCAGTACTTC. Amino acid sequence: CASSGGLAGEETQYF.

This clone occurred a few times. This chain uses TRBV7-3 with TRBJ2-2; D not certain. This CDR3 is 12 amino acids long. Germline V gene data show CDR1 as SGHTA and CDR2 as FQGTGA. Between the trimmed V and J ends, which lost 1 base and 8 bases, there was a span of 5 bases. The CDR3 bases are TGTGCCAGCAGCTTAAGTCTGGGGGAGCTGTTTTTT. This sequence encodes CASSLSLGELFF.

This chain uses TRBV10-2 with TRBJ2-7; 11 bases line up with TRBD2. The V gene's germline CDR1 is WSHSY and CDR2 SAAADI. The CDR3 runs to 15 residues. With V trimmed by 8 bases and J by 2 bases, 8 bases remained unmatched. CDR3 residues: CASVSGRADTYEQYF. The CDR3 bases are TGCGCCAGCGTTAGCGGGAGGGCGGATACCTACGAGCAGTACTTC.

The chain joins TRBV10-3 to TRBJ1-4; 8 positions match TRBD1. Losses at the gene ends were 2 bases for V and 4 bases for J; bases not matched to a gene: 3. CDR3 length equals 15 residues. From germline, CDR1 is ENHRY and CDR2 SYGVKD. The CDR3 region has the DNA TGTGCCATCAGTGAGGGGGGACAGGTTAATGAAAAACTGTTTTTT. It specifies CAISEGGQVNEKLFF.

The chain has TRBV24-1 and TRBJ2-1; 11 bases fit TRBD1. Per germline, CDR1 KGHDR and CDR2 SFDVKD. The CDR3 consists of 16 residues. V gave up 1 base and J gave up 7 bases; unmatched junction bases: 5. The CDR3 region is CATSDFGTGGWNEQFF. Written as DNA, the CDR3 is TGTGCCACCAGTGATTTCGGGACAGGGGGTTGGAATGAGCAGTTCTTC.

The V call is TRBV6-2 or TRBV6-3, the J call TRBJ1-3, with 8 bases aligning to TRBD1. V was pared by 5 bases and J by 3 bases, with 6 bases of the junction left unmatched. Germline V lookup: CDR1 MNHEY, CDR2 SVGEGT. CDR3 size: 15 residues. The CDR3 coding sequence is TGTGCCAGCAGTGCGGACAGGGTGCTTGGAAACACCATATATTTT. Protein: CASSADRVLGNTIYF.

The V gene is TRBV19, the J gene TRBJ1-5, with a possible D match to TRBD1 (5 bases). Trimming removed 4 bases from V and 0 bases from J, with 7 bases in between. The CDR3 is 14 amino acids. Germline loops: CDR1 LNHDA, CDR2 SQIVND (reference sequence). CDR3 nucleotides: TGTGCCAGTAGTAGGGGCAATAGCAATCAGCCCCAGCATTTT. This translates into CASSRGNSNQPQHF. Using reference TRBV19 and TRBJ1-5 for the parts outside the CDR3, the full variable domain is DGGITQSPKYLFRKEGQNVTLSCEQNLNHDAMYWYRQDPGQGLRLIYYSQIVNDFQKGDIAEGYSVSREKKESFPLTVTSAQKNPTAFYLCASSRGNSNQPQHFGDGTRLSIL.

V is TRBV6-5 and J is TRBJ2-6; a weak D match, TRBD1 (5 bases). CDR1 MNHEY and CDR2 SVGAGI come from the germline V gene. V was clipped by 0 bases and J by 2 bases, with 8 bases between them. The length of the CDR3 is 16 residues. The CDR3 loop reads CASSYSSQAGANVLTF. The CDR3 DNA reads TGTGCCAGCAGTTACTCGTCACAGGCTGGGGCCAACGTCCTGACTTTC.

There are a few counts of this clone. The chain links TRBV30 to TRBJ1-5, with a weak D call TRBD1 (6 bases). The CDR3 spans 17 residues. Trimming removed 2 bases at V and 1 base at J, with 18 bases between. Germline V gene sequence: CDR1 GTSNPN, CDR2 SVGIG (reference sequence). The CDR3 bases are TGTGCCTGGAGTCTAGGAGGGGGGGCGCGAAGCAATCAGCCCCAGCATTTT. Translated: CAWSLGGGARSNQPQHF.

This chain joins TRBV7-2 and TRBJ1-2, with TRBD1 as a possible D gene (6 bases). The germline CDR1 and CDR2 sequences are SGHTA and FQGNSA. Trimming took 5 bases from V and 4 from J, leaving 17 bases between them. The length of the CDR3 is 15 residues. The CDR3 DNA is TGTGCCAGCAGCCATTATATCCCACAGGGCTATGGCTACACCTTC. Residues: CASSHYIPQGYGYTF.

The J gene is TRBJ1-6, the V gene TRBV7-8, with unresolved D. The V and J ends lost 1 base and 9 bases respectively, with 7 bases between them. The CDR3 contains 13 residues. Germline CDR1 and CDR2: SGHVS and FQNEAQ. CDR3 protein: CASSLGAGSPLHF. The DNA for the CDR3 is TGTGCCAGCAGCTTAGGGGCAGGTTCACCCCTCCACTTT.

This rearrangement joins TRBV6-5 to TRBJ2-7; TRBD1 matches at 7 bases. CDR3 length: 13 residues. The V and J ends lost 2 bases and 3 bases, in that order; junction bases with no gene match: 1. Germline CDR1 reads MNHEY; CDR2 reads SVGAGI. DNA for the CDR3: TGTGCCAGCAGTTACCGACAGGGCTACGAGCAGTACTTC. Amino acid sequence: CASSYRQGYEQYF.

The chain is built from TRBV6-2 or TRBV6-3 and TRBJ2-5, with D possibly TRBD2 on 5 matching bases. The CDR3 covers 15 residues. V was trimmed by 0 bases and J by 2 bases, leaving 10 bases between them. Looked up from germline, CDR1 is MNHEY and CDR2 is SVGEGT. For the CDR3, the DNA is TGTGCCAGCAGTTACTCAAACGGAGGACAAGAGACCCAGTACTTC. It codes for CASSYSNGGQETQYF.

The genes are TRBV5-6 and TRBJ1-2, with TRBD1 matching over 10 bases. The germline V gene encodes CDR1 SGHDT and CDR2 YYEEEE. With V trimmed by 0 bases and J by 4 bases, 3 bases remained unmatched. CDR3 length: 15 residues. CDR3 loop: CASSLGTGGSYGYTF. In nucleotides, the CDR3 is TGTGCCAGCAGCTTGGGGACAGGGGGGTCCTATGGCTACACCTTC.

The chain recombines TRBV11-2 with TRBJ2-1; 15 bases line up with TRBD2. The CDR3 has 16 amino acids. Germline V gene lookup returns CDR1 SGHAT and CDR2 FQNNGV. After removal of 3 bases from V and 6 bases from J, the junction contained 3 bases not matched to a gene. This CDR3 reads CASSLTGLAGGNEQFF. Here the CDR3 DNA reads TGTGCCAGCAGCTTGACGGGACTAGCGGGAGGCAATGAGCAGTTCTTC. The full variable domain, rest sourced from reference TRBV11-2 and TRBJ2-1, is EAGVAQSPRYKIIEKRQSVAFWCNPISGHATLYWYQQILGQGPKLLIQFQNNGVVDDSQLPKDRFSAERLKGVDSTLKIQPAKLEDSAVYLCASSLTGLAGGNEQFFGPGTRLTVL.

The V and J genes are TRBV6-2 or TRBV6-3 and TRBJ1-1; D may be TRBD1 (6 bases). The V and J ends lost 6 bases and 3 bases respectively, with 17 bases between them. The V gene's germline CDR1 is MNHEY and CDR2 SVGEGT. CDR3 length: 15 amino acids. CDR3: CASSPHRGGDTEAFF. The CDR3, as DNA: TGTGCCAGCAGCCCCCACCGGGGGGGCGACACTGAAGCTTTCTTT.

The J gene is TRBJ1-2, the V gene TRBV10-1, with a possible D match to TRBD1 (6 bases). CDR3 length: 14 residues. Trimming took 8 bases from V and 6 from J, leaving 19 bases between them. The germline V gene has CDR1 WNHNN and CDR2 SYGVQD (reference sequence). The CDR3 DNA reads TGCGCCAGCTGGCGGACAGCGATCAACCATGGCTACACCTTC. This codes for CASWRTAINHGYTF.

Here the CDR3 DNA reads TGTGCCAGCAGCCCTCAGCCTGGGGCCACTGAAGCTTTCTTT. It codes for CASSPQPGATEAFF. The V gene is TRBV3-1 (or the pseudogene TRBV3-2), the J gene TRBJ1-1, with D possibly matching TRBD1 (5 bases). The V gene lost 4 bases and the J gene lost 4 bases, with 13 bases spanning the gap. CDR3 size: 14 residues. Per the germline V gene, CDR1 is LGHDT and CDR2 is YNNKEL (reference sequence).

This rearrangement joins TRBV7-6 to TRBJ2-1, with 9 bases identical to TRBD2. The CDR3 loop spans 15 amino acids. The germline gives CDR1 SGHVS, CDR2 FNYEAQ. V lost 2 bases, J lost 9 bases, and 8 bases stayed unmatched. The CDR3: CASSLNLETSGEQFF. The CDR3 nucleotides read TGTGCCAGCAGCTTAAATCTTGAGACTAGCGGTGAGCAGTTCTTC.

Only one count was recorded for this clone. V usage is TRBV19 and J usage is TRBJ2-5; D is ambiguous. From germline, CDR1 is LNHDA and CDR2 SQIVND (reference sequence). The CDR3 runs to 15 residues. Between the trimmed V and J ends, which lost 2 bases and 4 bases, there was a span of 14 bases. The CDR3 DNA reads as TGTGCCAGTAGTATAAGCCATGGAGTTCCAGAGACCCAGTACTTC. Translated: CASSISHGVPETQYF.

The chain carries TRBV7-2 and TRBJ2-4, with 10 bases that match TRBD1. V was clipped by 4 bases and J by 10 bases; unmatched bases: 7. The length of the CDR3 is 14 residues. From germline, CDR1 is SGHTA and CDR2 FQGNSA. The CDR3 sequence is CASSSSPGQGIQYF. The DNA of the CDR3 is TGTGCCAGCAGCTCAAGTCCGGGACAGGGGATTCAGTACTTC.